This T cell receptor (beta chain) was documented in a study of cytomegalovirus exposure and HLA in healthy donors. Broader study findings: Diagnosis of cytomegalovirus status made by the classifier reportedly showed high specificity and sensitivity. CMV serostatus stood as the only immune exposure information on hand. An analysis that came later showed most CMV-associated TCR beta chains appearing HLA-restricted.

Concerning this clone itself: Its antigen remains unidentified. The sample carries other DNA sequences with the same CDR3.

V was clipped by 4 bases and J by 6 bases; unmatched bases: 9. Germline assignment: CDR1 SGHDT and CDR2 YYEEEE. The CDR3 is 14 amino acids. The PCR was carried out with 60 Vbeta primers and 13 Jbeta primers. Here immunoSEQ multiplex PCR was the method, and the copy in TCRdb shows in-frame clones only, minus some. The profile shows over 100,000 clones, over 60% of them singletons. The clonotype comes from a man aged 60 to 75 in good health and CMV-seropositive. Sequencing used PBMCs. The chain combines TRBV5-6 with TRBJ1-1; TRBD1 agrees at 7 bases. The CDR3 DNA reads TGTGCCAGCAGCCCCCCCAGGGGGTTGTCTGAAGCTTTCTTT. Amino acid sequence: CASSPPRGLSEAFF.